Below, 27 T cell receptor beta chains from the same sample are listed, as sequenced in a study of T-cell memory formation after mild COVID-19. TCRdb ran MiXCR on the 5' RACE reads and lists one entry per CDR3 protein. This sample has 250,000 to 350,000 distinct CDR3 sequences, with 15% to 20% found just once. The sequenced sample was PBMCs or a T cell subset sorted from them (not recorded which). The receptors were sampled from a man aged 18 to 29 who had mild COVID-19 (a few samples of this study predate the infection). Cell type and time point are not known.

There are a few counts of this clonotype. The DNA of the CDR3 is TGCGCCAGCAGCCACCTCGGGGGCATGAACTATGGCTACACCTTC. It yields the protein CASSHLGGMNYGYTF. The chain carries TRBV4-3 and TRBJ1-2; tentative D call: TRBD1 (6 bases). The CDR3 totals 15 residues. CDR1 is LGHNA, CDR2 YSLEER, per germline. V lost 3 bases to trimming and J lost 2 bases, with 13 bases between them.

V usage is TRBV10-3 and J usage is TRBJ1-2; D might be TRBD1 (6 bases). This CDR3 contains 16 residues. The V gene lost 3 bases and the J gene lost 4 bases, with 18 bases spanning the gap. Germline assignment: CDR1 ENHRY and CDR2 SYGVKD. The CDR3 loop is CAISDPRVGGVYGYTF. CDR3 nucleotides: TGTGCCATCAGTGACCCGAGGGTAGGGGGGGTCTATGGCTACACCTTC.

This clonotype was found a few times. V and J are TRBV11-2 and TRBJ1-6; D uncertain. The CDR3 length is 15 residues. Germline lookup yields CDR1 SGHAT and CDR2 FQNNGV. V gave up 3 bases and J gave up 1 base, with 7 bases separating them. CDR3 region: CASSFERSYNSPLHF. Here the CDR3 DNA reads TGTGCCAGCAGCTTCGAACGGTCCTATAATTCACCCCTCCACTTT. The entire variable domain, with the rest obtained from reference TRBV11-2 and TRBJ1-6, is as follows: EAGVAQSPRYKIIEKRQSVAFWCNPISGHATLYWYQQILGQGPKLLIQFQNNGVVDDSQLPKDRFSAERLKGVDSTLKIQPAKLEDSAVYLCASSFERSYNSPLHFGNGTRLTVT.

This clonotype was detected a few times. The chain joins TRBV6-2 or TRBV6-3 to TRBJ2-2, with 10 bases fitting TRBD1. This CDR3 is built from 14 residues. Germline CDR1 is MNHEY and CDR2 is SVGEGT. Trimming removed 5 bases from V and 7 bases from J; junction bases left unmatched: 4. The CDR3, as DNA: TGTGCCAGCAGTCAGACAGGGGGCGACGGGGAGCTGTTTTTT. This codes for CASSQTGGDGELFF.

The chain links TRBV7-2 to TRBJ1-2; 11 bases line up with TRBD1. The CDR3 has 15 amino acids. Unmatched junction bases numbered 6, after V lost 5 bases and J lost 4 bases. CDR1 and CDR2 (germline): SGHTA, FQGNSA. The CDR3 protein is CASSPGDRGGYGYTF. In DNA form, the CDR3 reads TGTGCCAGCAGCCCGGGGGACAGGGGGGGCTATGGCTACACCTTC.

There are many counts of this clonotype. The V gene is TRBV20-1, the J gene TRBJ2-5, with D perhaps TRBD1 (6 bases). The germline V gene encodes CDR1 DFQATT and CDR2 SNEGSKA (reference sequence). Trimming removed 6 bases at V and 5 bases at J, with 16 bases between. This CDR3 has 13 amino acids. In DNA form, the CDR3 reads TGCAGTGCGGGGGCTAGTGGGGCCGAGACCCAGTACTTC. This encodes CSAGASGAETQYF.

This clonotype was detected ten times or more. The chain combines TRBV24-1 with TRBJ2-1, with D possibly matching TRBD1 (6 bases). The CDR3 contains 13 residues. Trimming left V 7 bases short and J 1 base short, with 7 bases between. The germline gives CDR1 KGHDR, CDR2 SFDVKD. CDR3 in amino acids: CATRDSSYNEQFF. The CDR3, as DNA: TGTGCCACCAGGGACAGTTCCTACAATGAGCAGTTCTTC.

There are a few counts of this clonotype. The chain links TRBV20-1 to TRBJ2-3; the match to TRBD2 covers 9 bases. Looked up from germline, CDR1 is DFQATT and CDR2 is SNEGSKA (reference sequence). CDR3 length: 15 amino acids. Trimming removed 3 bases from V and 4 bases from J; junction bases left unmatched: 8. The CDR3 DNA reads as TGCAGTGCTAGGGATGGCGGGGGGGTTTCAGATACGCAGTATTTT. This encodes CSARDGGGVSDTQYF.

The chain recombines TRBV5-1 with TRBJ2-3, with D perhaps TRBD1 (6 bases). Trimming took 4 bases from V and 3 from J, leaving 12 bases between them. The CDR3 runs 14 residues. In germline, CDR1 is SGHRS, CDR2 YFSETQ. The DNA of the CDR3 is TGCGCCAGCAGCGGGCAGGGGTTAACAGATACGCAGTATTTT. Its protein is CASSGQGLTDTQYF.

There are many counts of this clonotype. The chain carries TRBV11-2 and TRBJ2-6; D unclear. The germline V and J ends were trimmed by 5 bases and 4 bases, with 12 bases remaining between them. The CDR3 has 15 amino acids. Germline V gene data show CDR1 as SGHAT and CDR2 as FQNNGV. The CDR3 is CASSNLGMGANVLTF. For the CDR3, the DNA is TGTGCCAGCAGCAACCTAGGGATGGGGGCCAACGTCCTGACTTTC. Looking up the rest from reference TRBV11-2 and TRBJ2-6 gives the full variable domain: EAGVAQSPRYKIIEKRQSVAFWCNPISGHATLYWYQQILGQGPKLLIQFQNNGVVDDSQLPKDRFSAERLKGVDSTLKIQPAKLEDSAVYLCASSNLGMGANVLTFGAGSRLTVL.

The table lists this clonotype with a few counts. This rearrangement joins TRBV3-1 to TRBJ2-7; 10 bases fit TRBD1. The CDR3 spans 14 residues. Per germline, CDR1 LGHDT and CDR2 YNNKEL (reference sequence). The V and J ends lost 4 bases and 3 bases, in that order; junction bases with no gene match: 3. The CDR3 spells CASSPGQGGYEQYV. In nucleotides, the CDR3 is TGTGCCAGCAGCCCCGGACAGGGGGGCTACGAGCAGTACGTC.

This clonotype was recorded many times. The rearrangement uses TRBV12-3 or TRBV12-4 and TRBJ2-7, with 8 bases aligning to TRBD1. The CDR3 contains 15 residues. With V trimmed by 3 bases and J by 0 bases, 4 bases remained unmatched. The CDR3 nucleotides read TGTGCCAGCAGTTTCCCCGGACAGGGCTCCTACGAGCAGTACTTC. Its translation is CASSFPGQGSYEQYF.

This clonotype was detected only a few times. J is TRBJ2-5 and V is TRBV2; D call uncertain. This CDR3 spans 12 amino acids. Germline V gene lookup returns CDR1 SNHLY and CDR2 FYNNEI. V shed 4 bases and J shed 2 bases, with 5 bases lying between them. The CDR3 DNA follows: TGTGCCAGCAGTGTCAGACAAGAGACCCAGTACTTC. The encoded protein is CASSVRQETQYF.

The DNA for the CDR3 is TGCGCCAGCAGCCAAGATCCGATGGGCGCTAGCACAGATACGCAGTATTTT. Encoded protein: CASSQDPMGASTDTQYF. J is TRBJ2-3 and V is TRBV4-1; the D is unclear. Per the germline V gene, CDR1 is MGHRA and CDR2 is YSYEKL. The CDR3 has 17 residues. V lost 0 bases, J lost 0 bases, and 13 bases lay in between.

This clonotype has more than one count but fewer than ten. The J gene is TRBJ1-1, the V gene TRBV12-3 or TRBV12-4; D gene uncertain. The CDR3 runs 14 residues. The V gene lost 6 bases and the J gene lost 0 bases, with 11 bases spanning the gap. Here the CDR3 DNA reads TGTGCCAGCAGCATAGTCCCGATGAACACTGAAGCTTTCTTT. As protein: CASSIVPMNTEAFF.

The chain joins TRBV10-3 to TRBJ2-7; TRBD1 is a possible D gene (8 bases). There are 15 residues in the CDR3. The germline gives CDR1 ENHRY, CDR2 SYGVKD. Trimming removed 10 bases from V and 0 bases from J, with 19 bases in between. The CDR3 DNA reads TGTGCCACCCTCCAGGGGGCGGGGGTCTCCTACGAGCAGTACTTC. Its translation is CATLQGAGVSYEQYF.

This clonotype was seen repeatedly, ten times or more. This sequence joins TRBV5-1 and TRBJ1-1, with D uncertain. This CDR3 has 13 residues. With 4 bases removed from V and 11 bases from J, the gap between germline ends came to 18 bases. The V gene's germline CDR1 is SGHRS and CDR2 YFSETQ. As DNA, the CDR3 is TGCGCCAGCAGCCCCCGTCCCGGGGATCGGGCTTTCTTT. Amino acids: CASSPRPGDRAFF.

The J gene is TRBJ2-1, the V gene TRBV7-9; 11 positions match TRBD2. V lost 4 bases to trimming and J lost 6 bases; unmatched junction nucleotides: 11. The CDR3 has 17 residues. Germline V lookup: CDR1 SEHNR, CDR2 FQNEAQ (reference sequence). The CDR3 region is CASSSTPASGGPNEQFF. The CDR3 bases are TGTGCCAGCAGCTCTACCCCGGCTAGCGGGGGGCCCAATGAGCAGTTCTTC. Together with reference TRBV7-9 and TRBJ2-1, the CDR3 gives the full variable domain: DTGVSQNPRHKITKRGQNVTFRCDPISEHNRLYWYRQTLGQGPEFLTYFQNEAQLEKSRLLSDRFSAERPKGSFSTLEIQRTEQGDSAMYLCASSSTPASGGPNEQFFGPGTRLTVL.

This clonotype was seen ten or more times. DNA for the CDR3: TGTGCCAGCAGAAGCGGGGATTTCACAGATACGCAGTATTTT. Protein sequence: CASRSGDFTDTQYF. The gene calls are TRBV7-2 and TRBJ2-3; 7 positions match TRBD2. The trim removed 6 bases at V and 2 bases at J, leaving 5 bases unmatched. CDR3 length: 14 residues. The germline V gene has CDR1 SGHTA and CDR2 FQGNSA.

The chain recombines TRBV6-2 or TRBV6-3 with TRBJ2-7, with 10 positions matching TRBD1. Per the germline V gene, CDR1 is MNHEY and CDR2 is SVGEGT. V shed 6 bases and J 3 bases; nucleotides not matched to a gene: 5. The CDR3 covers 14 residues. The CDR3 spells CASRRTGGNYEQYV. CDR3 nucleotides: TGTGCCAGCAGAAGGACAGGGGGTAACTACGAGCAGTACGTC.

This clonotype was seen a handful of times. V gene TRBV20-1 combines with J gene TRBJ2-5, with D unclear. The CDR3 has 10 amino acids. The V end was cut by 6 bases, the J end by 2 bases, with 4 bases between. Germline V gives CDR1 DFQATT, CDR2 SNEGSKA (reference sequence). The CDR3 coding sequence is TGCAGTGCGTCACAAGAGACCCAGTACTTC. Its protein product is CSASQETQYF.

In its sample, this clonotype was seen a few times. One junction end disagrees with the germline gene, perhaps due to a read error. V and J are TRBV4-1 and TRBJ2-3; 7 bases line up with TRBD2. CDR1 is MGHRA, CDR2 YSYEKL, per germline. This CDR3 spans 16 amino acids. The CDR3 region has the DNA TGCGCCAGCAGCCATAAGCCGACGACTAGCACGGATACGCAGTATTTT. Its protein is CASSHKPTTSTDTQYF.

This clonotype was observed a few times. V gene TRBV18 combines with J gene TRBJ1-5; D unresolved. Looked up from germline, CDR1 is KGHSH and CDR2 is LQKENI. The V end lost 4 bases, the J end lost 0 bases, and 13 bases lay between the germline ends. This CDR3 has 16 residues. In nucleotides, the CDR3 is TGTGCCAGCTCACTATCTGTCGGTAATAGCAATCAGCCCCAGCATTTT. Translating it yields CASSLSVGNSNQPQHF.

There are a few counts of this clonotype. The rearrangement uses TRBV7-9 and TRBJ2-7; D unresolved. Germline loops: CDR1 SEHNR, CDR2 FQNEAQ (reference sequence). Trimming cost V 5 bases and J 6 bases, with 11 bases left between them. The CDR3 has 12 amino acids. The CDR3 sequence: CASSPGLAEQYV. The CDR3 DNA is TGTGCCAGCAGCCCCGGGTTAGCCGAGCAGTACGTC.

This clonotype has a handful of counts. This chain links TRBV19 with TRBJ1-4; 7 bases align to TRBD1. Trimming cost V 6 bases and J 8 bases; bases outside gene matches: 9. Germline V lookup: CDR1 LNHDA, CDR2 SQIVND (reference sequence). CDR3 size: 14 residues. The DNA of the CDR3 is TGTGCCAGTAGAAACCGGGACAGAAAGGAAAAACTGTTTTTT. Translating gives CASRNRDRKEKLFF.

This clonotype was counted ten times or more. The rearrangement links TRBV7-8 to TRBJ2-1, with 12 bases lining up with TRBD2. The CDR3 is 15 amino acids. Germline CDR1 reads SGHVS; CDR2 reads FQNEAQ. The V and J ends lost 5 bases and 9 bases, in that order; junction bases with no gene match: 8. The CDR3 region is CASSRGLAGMSEQFF. The DNA for the CDR3 is TGTGCCAGCAGCCGTGGACTAGCGGGGATGTCTGAGCAGTTCTTC.

This clonotype was seen repeatedly, ten times or more. The chain uses TRBV12-3 or TRBV12-4 and TRBJ2-3; 7 bases are shared with TRBD1. V lost 5 bases to trimming and J lost 4 bases; unmatched junction nucleotides: 9. This CDR3 is built from 15 residues. The CDR3: CASSPPGGRADTQYF. The CDR3 coding sequence is TGTGCCAGCAGTCCCCCAGGGGGTAGGGCAGATACGCAGTATTTT.